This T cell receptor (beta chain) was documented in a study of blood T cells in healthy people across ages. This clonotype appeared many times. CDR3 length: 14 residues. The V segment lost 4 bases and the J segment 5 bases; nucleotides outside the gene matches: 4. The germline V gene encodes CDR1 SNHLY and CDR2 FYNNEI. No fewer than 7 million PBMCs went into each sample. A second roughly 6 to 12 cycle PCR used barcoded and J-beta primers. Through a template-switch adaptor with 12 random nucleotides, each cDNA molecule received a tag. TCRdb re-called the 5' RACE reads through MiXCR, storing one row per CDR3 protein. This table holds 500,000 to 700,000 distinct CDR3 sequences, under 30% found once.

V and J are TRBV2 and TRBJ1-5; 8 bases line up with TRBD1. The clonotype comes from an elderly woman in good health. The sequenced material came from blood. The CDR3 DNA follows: TGTGCCAGCAGTGTTTTGGGACAGGATCAGCCCCAGCATTTT. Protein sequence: CASSVLGQDQPQHF.